This T cell receptor (beta chain) is drawn from a study of T cell responses to AZD1222 COVID-19 vaccine. Sequenced by immunoSEQ multiplex PCR; TCRdb stores in-frame clones only, minus some. The data contain over 150,000 clones, roughly nine tenths of them singletons. The source is an adult in good health. The starting material was peripheral blood, obtained on day 0 of AZD1222 vaccination.

The DNA for the CDR3 is TGTGCCAGTAGTATACCTGGGCTGAACAATCAGCCCCAGCATTTT. Its translation: CASSIPGLNNQPQHF. The V gene is TRBV19, the J gene TRBJ1-5; D is uncertain. This CDR3 comprises 15 residues. Trimming stripped 2 bases from V and 3 bases from J, with 11 bases between. CDR1 is LNHDA, CDR2 SQIVND, per germline (reference sequence). The full variable domain, with the rest looked up from reference TRBV19 and TRBJ1-5, is DGGITQSPKYLFRKEGQNVTLSCEQNLNHDAMYWYRQDPGQGLRLIYYSQIVNDFQKGDIAEGYSVSREKKESFPLTVTSAQKNPTAFYLCASSIPGLNNQPQHFGDGTRLSIL.